These 30 T cell receptor beta chains share one sample of origin, sequenced in a study of T-cell reconstitution after alpha-beta-depleted transplantation in children. Unique molecular identifiers were built into the TCRbeta library. TCRdb reanalysed the PCR reads using MiXCR and keeps one entry per CDR3 protein. The repertoire consists of 190,000 or so distinct CDR3 sequences, with around 6.8% occurring once and the leading ten covering roughly 3%. The specimen comprised PBMCs from the stem cell graft donor, sampled from the stem cell graft. These receptors all come from a human donor who donated a stem cell graft to a child with Wiskott-Aldrich syndrome.

V gene TRBV7-9 combines with J gene TRBJ2-1, with D possibly matching TRBD2 (5 bases). Trimming shortened V by 1 base and J by 7 bases, and 14 bases separated the two germline ends. There are 15 residues in the CDR3. CDR1 is SEHNR and CDR2 is FQNEAQ in the germline V gene (reference sequence). The CDR3 DNA sequence: TGTGCCAGCAGCTTAGAAGGGCTAGCCCCTAATGAGCAGTTCTTC. Translated: CASSLEGLAPNEQFF.

The genes are TRBV20-1 and TRBJ2-7; 7 nucleotides match TRBD1. Germline-derived CDR1 and CDR2 are DFQATT and SNEGSKA (reference sequence). This CDR3 spans 13 amino acids. V was clipped by 6 bases and J by 3 bases; unmatched bases: 8. CDR3 in amino acids: CSANRDSLYEQYF. CDR3 bases: TGCAGTGCAAACAGGGACAGCCTCTACGAGCAGTACTTC.

This clonotype has at least ten counts. The genes are TRBV12-3 or TRBV12-4 and TRBJ1-1; no clear D gene. V was pared by 9 bases and J by 2 bases, with 7 bases between. CDR3 length: 11 residues. This chain's CDR3 is CASGTNTEAFF. The CDR3 nucleotides are TGTGCCAGTGGAACTAACACTGAAGCTTTCTTT.

At least ten counts were recorded for this clonotype. The chain is built from TRBV6-2 or TRBV6-3 and TRBJ1-6; TRBD1 matches 7 bases. The germline V gene has CDR1 MNHEY and CDR2 SVGEGT. J lost 6 bases, V lost 7 bases, and 12 bases had no gene match. The CDR3 contains 16 residues. DNA for the CDR3: TGTGCCAGCACTTCGACAGGGTCCGGGCGTAATTCACCCCTCCACTTT. It yields the protein CASTSTGSGRNSPLHF.

This clonotype was recorded at least ten times. V is TRBV7-2 and J is TRBJ2-7; D is unresolved. The germline gives CDR1 SGHTA, CDR2 FQGNSA. This CDR3 contains 13 residues. Trimming removed 1 base from V and 1 base from J, with 5 bases in between. CDR3 residues: CASSLGISYEQYF. The CDR3 DNA follows: TGTGCCAGCAGCTTAGGCATTTCCTACGAGCAGTACTTC.

DNA of the CDR3: TGCAGTGCTAGTGACCTTAGCGGGGAAAGCTACAATGAGCAGTTCTTC. Amino acid sequence: CSASDLSGESYNEQFF. V is TRBV20-1 and J is TRBJ2-1; 8 bases align to TRBD2. Germline trimming cut 3 bases from V and 3 bases from J; bases unmatched to any gene: 10. This CDR3 is built from 16 residues. Per germline, CDR1 DFQATT and CDR2 SNEGSKA (reference sequence).

This clonotype has a count of ten or more. This chain links TRBV7-6 with TRBJ2-1; 7 bases are shared with TRBD1. With 4 bases clipped from V and 5 bases from J, the junction kept 5 bases outside the gene matches. The CDR3 has 14 residues. CDR1 is SGHVS, CDR2 FNYEAQ, per germline. CDR3 residues: CASSSLTGNNEQFF. In DNA form, the CDR3 reads TGTGCCAGCAGCTCGTTGACAGGGAACAATGAGCAGTTCTTC.

This clonotype was seen ten or more times. V and J are TRBV2 and TRBJ2-3; D remains unclear. This CDR3 has 11 residues. The V gene's germline CDR1 is SNHLY and CDR2 FYNNEI. Trimming shortened V by 7 bases and J by 8 bases, and 10 bases separated the two germline ends. CDR3 sequence: CASNALATQYF. The CDR3 DNA reads TGTGCCAGCAATGCTCTTGCTACGCAGTATTTT.

This clonotype appeared a few times. This chain joins TRBV3-1 and TRBJ1-2; D might be TRBD1 (6 bases). V lost 0 bases, J lost 2 bases, and 10 bases lay in between. This CDR3 contains 15 residues. Germline V gives CDR1 LGHDT, CDR2 YNNKEL (reference sequence). The CDR3: CASSQDIQGNYGYTF. CDR3 nucleotides: TGTGCCAGCAGCCAAGATATCCAGGGGAACTATGGCTACACCTTC.

In this sample, this clonotype turned up a few times. The chain combines TRBV9 with TRBJ2-1; D may match TRBD1 or TRBD2 (5 bases each). Trimming took off 0 bases at V and 4 bases at J, with 14 bases between the two ends. CDR1 and CDR2 (germline): SGDLS, YYNGEE. The CDR3 length is 16 residues. Here the CDR3 reads CASSVVGVSRYNEQFF. The CDR3 nucleotides are TGTGCCAGCAGCGTAGTGGGGGTTTCGCGGTACAATGAGCAGTTCTTC.

In this sample, this clonotype turned up many times. The chain uses TRBV13 and TRBJ2-1; D perhaps matches TRBD2 (5 bases). The CDR3 contains 17 residues. CDR1 is PRHDT, CDR2 FYEKMQ, per germline (reference sequence). V dropped 5 bases and J dropped 4 bases, with 21 bases sitting between them. The CDR3 loop reads CASSPPPDSPVYNEQFF. The CDR3 DNA is TGTGCCAGCAGCCCCCCCCCGGACTCCCCTGTTTACAATGAGCAGTTCTTC.

This clonotype showed up many times. The rearrangement joins TRBV7-9 to TRBJ1-2; D ambiguous. CDR3 size: 11 residues. Trimming pared 5 bases from V and 4 bases from J, leaving 5 bases between. Germline V gene data show CDR1 as SEHNR and CDR2 as FQNEAQ (reference sequence). The CDR3 sequence is CASSLRYGYTF. As DNA, the CDR3 is TGTGCCAGCAGCCTACGCTATGGCTACACCTTC. Based on the CDR3 plus reference TRBV7-9 and TRBJ1-2, the full variable domain is DTGVSQNPRHKITKRGQNVTFRCDPISEHNRLYWYRQTLGQGPEFLTYFQNEAQLEKSRLLSDRFSAERPKGSFSTLEIQRTEQGDSAMYLCASSLRYGYTFGSGTRLTVV.

This clonotype was detected many times. CDR3 nucleotides: TGTGCCAGCAGCCCTGGCGCGGGGGCGGGCGAGCAGTTCTTC. It yields the protein CASSPGAGAGEQFF. The J gene is TRBJ2-1, the V gene TRBV3-1; TRBD2 might be the D (7 bases). The germline V gene encodes CDR1 LGHDT and CDR2 YNNKEL (reference sequence). The length of the CDR3 is 14 residues. The V gene lost 4 bases and the J gene lost 10 bases, with 17 bases spanning the gap.

This clonotype was counted many times. The chain is built from TRBV12-3 or TRBV12-4 and TRBJ2-1, with D tentatively TRBD2 (6 bases). The CDR3 totals 15 residues. V was trimmed by 1 base and J by 3 bases, leaving 10 bases between them. This CDR3 is CASSLGAGGYNEQFF. CDR3 DNA sequence: TGTGCCAGCAGTTTAGGGGCCGGGGGCTACAATGAGCAGTTCTTC.

The table lists this clonotype with a few counts. The rearrangement joins TRBV20-1 to TRBJ2-6, with D unclear. Trimming took 0 bases from V and 0 from J, leaving 9 bases between them. CDR3 length equals 16 residues. CDR1 and CDR2 (germline): DFQATT, SNEGSKA (reference sequence). The CDR3 DNA reads as TGCAGTGCTAGAGAATTTACCAGCTCTGGGGCCAACGTCCTGACTTTC. It specifies CSAREFTSSGANVLTF.

In this sample, this clonotype turned up many times. V gene TRBV20-1 combines with J gene TRBJ1-3; D not resolved. With 0 bases removed from V and 8 bases from J, the gap between germline ends came to 17 bases. This CDR3 has 15 amino acids. Germline values: CDR1 DFQATT, CDR2 SNEGSKA (reference sequence). CDR3 bases: TGCAGTGCTAGAGACCTGAGAGGCTCTTTGGACACCATATATTTT. It translates to CSARDLRGSLDTIYF.

This clonotype was recorded at least ten times. This sequence joins TRBV29-1 and TRBJ2-5; 8 nucleotides align to TRBD2. CDR1 SQVTM and CDR2 ANQGSEA come from the germline V gene. The CDR3 runs 14 residues. V trimming: 5 bases; J trimming: 2 bases; junction bases outside the gene matches: 7. This chain's CDR3 is CSVTFGGVQETQYF. DNA for the CDR3: TGCAGCGTTACGTTCGGGGGGGTGCAAGAGACCCAGTACTTC.

This clonotype came up a few times. The V gene is TRBV7-2, the J gene TRBJ2-2; 8 bases line up with TRBD2. The ends lost 3 bases at V and 5 bases at J; junction bases unmatched: 8. Germline V gives CDR1 SGHTA, CDR2 FQGNSA. The CDR3 runs 16 residues. This CDR3 is CASSFFGPGGTGELFF. CDR3 nucleotide sequence: TGTGCCAGCAGCTTTTTCGGACCGGGGGGGACCGGGGAGCTGTTTTTT.

This clonotype was found many times. The rearrangement joins TRBV5-1 to TRBJ2-7; D may be TRBD2 (5 bases). The germline CDR1 and CDR2 sequences are SGHRS and YFSETQ. V lost 0 bases, J lost 4 bases, and 14 bases lay in between. The CDR3 is 15 residues long. DNA for the CDR3: TGCGCCAGCAGCTTGGCCTTCAGCGGCCCATACGAGCAGTACTTC. Encoded protein: CASSLAFSGPYEQYF.

This clonotype was recorded at least ten times. The rearrangement links TRBV7-7 to TRBJ2-2; D is ambiguous. The germline V and J ends were trimmed by 5 bases and 7 bases, with 14 bases remaining between them. The CDR3 spans 14 residues. Germline V gene data show CDR1 as SSHAT and CDR2 as FNYEAQ (reference sequence). Here the CDR3 DNA reads TGTGCCAGCAGCCCTATAGGAATGGTCGGGGAGCTGTTTTTT. Protein sequence: CASSPIGMVGELFF.

The table lists this clonotype with many counts. The rearrangement uses TRBV12-3 or TRBV12-4 and TRBJ2-1; TRBD2 matches at 10 bases. Trimming at V came to 5 bases and at J to 8 bases, leaving 12 bases not matched to a gene. CDR3 length: 16 amino acids. The CDR3 spells CASSRLLAGMEDEQFF. CDR3 DNA: TGTGCCAGCAGTCGTCTACTAGCGGGAATGGAGGATGAGCAGTTCTTC.

This clonotype was picked up a small number of times. V is TRBV10-3 and J is TRBJ2-2, with D unclear. Germline CDR1 reads ENHRY; CDR2 reads SYGVKD. Trimming removed 3 bases from V and 0 bases from J, with 8 bases in between. This CDR3 is built from 15 residues. The CDR3 region has the DNA TGTGCCATCAGTGATTTGAATACGAACACCGGGGAGCTGTTTTTT. Its protein product is CAISDLNTNTGELFF.

This clonotype was recorded at least ten times. The chain is built from TRBV7-8 and TRBJ2-2, with D unclear. V was clipped by 1 base and J by 1 base, with 10 bases between them. Per the germline V gene, CDR1 is SGHVS and CDR2 is FQNEAQ. This CDR3 is built from 16 residues. CDR3: CASSLGVHLNTGELFF. The CDR3 nucleotides read TGTGCCAGCAGCTTAGGAGTCCACCTGAACACCGGGGAGCTGTTTTTT.

Only a few counts were recorded for this clonotype. The genes are TRBV27 and TRBJ2-3; a possible D gene is TRBD1 (5 bases). The CDR3 totals 16 residues. The V gene lost 3 bases and the J gene lost 0 bases, with 13 bases spanning the gap. Germline V gene lookup returns CDR1 MNHEY and CDR2 SMNVEV (reference sequence). The CDR3 loop reads CASSLGAGSSTDTQYF. The CDR3 DNA follows: TGTGCCAGCAGTTTGGGTGCAGGGTCGAGCACAGATACGCAGTATTTT.

This clonotype showed up many times. The gene calls are TRBV6-5 and TRBJ1-4; no clear D. Germline V gene sequence: CDR1 MNHEY, CDR2 SVGAGI. V lost 4 bases, J lost 4 bases, and 7 bases lay in between. This CDR3 contains 13 residues. The CDR3, as DNA: TGTGCCAGCAGTTTTCTAAGTAATGAAAAACTGTTTTTT. It translates to CASSFLSNEKLFF.

This clonotype was observed many times. The gene calls are TRBV7-9 and TRBJ2-1; D is undetermined. Germline CDR1 is SEHNR and CDR2 is FQNEAQ (reference sequence). Trimming removed 4 bases from V and 7 bases from J, with 14 bases in between. This CDR3 comprises 14 residues. The CDR3 reads CASSSPPERNEQFF. In DNA form, the CDR3 reads TGTGCCAGCAGCTCTCCCCCAGAAAGAAATGAGCAGTTCTTC.

This clonotype has a count of ten or more. V gene TRBV20-1 combines with J gene TRBJ1-1, with a weak D call TRBD1 (6 bases). Trimming shortened V by 6 bases and J by 5 bases, and 13 bases separated the two germline ends. Germline assignment: CDR1 DFQATT and CDR2 SNEGSKA (reference sequence). CDR3 length equals 12 residues. CDR3 amino acids: CSANREETEAFF. In DNA, the CDR3 is TGCAGTGCCAACAGGGAGGAGACTGAAGCTTTCTTT.

This clonotype was recorded a few times. This chain joins TRBV7-2 and TRBJ1-2, with a weak D call TRBD1 (5 bases). The CDR3 loop spans 14 amino acids. Germline V lookup: CDR1 SGHTA, CDR2 FQGNSA. Between the trimmed V and J ends, which lost 2 bases and 6 bases, there was a span of 13 bases. The CDR3 region has the DNA TGTGCCAGCAGCTTAAGAACCCGCAGGGATGGCTACACCTTC. Protein product: CASSLRTRRDGYTF.

The chain recombines TRBV5-1 with TRBJ2-5; D is possibly TRBD1 (6 bases). In germline, CDR1 is SGHRS, CDR2 YFSETQ. This CDR3 has 15 amino acids. Trimming pared 3 bases from V and 1 base from J, leaving 13 bases between. This chain's CDR3 is CASSSQQGSQETQYF. DNA for the CDR3: TGCGCCAGCAGCTCACAACAGGGTAGCCAAGAGACCCAGTACTTC.

Many counts were recorded for this clonotype. The genes are TRBV20-1 and TRBJ2-7; D call uncertain. The CDR3 is 11 amino acids. Germline V gene data show CDR1 as DFQATT and CDR2 as SNEGSKA (reference sequence). V lost 6 bases and J 6 bases, leaving 12 bases between the germline ends. In DNA, the CDR3 is TGCAGTGCGAAACGGGTATCCGAGCAGTACTTC. This translates into CSAKRVSEQYF.